A selection of T cell receptor beta chains follows, all from one sample in a study of CD8 T cells in Susac syndrome. TCRdb ran MiXCR on the immunoSEQ multiplex PCR reads and lists one entry per CDR3 protein. The sample includes tens of thousands of distinct CDR3 sequences, approximately 93% of them seen just once. Specimen: CD8+ T cells from PBMCs. These TCRs come from a human donor with Susac syndrome. The CDR3 runs from the conserved cysteine through the conserved F or W. The order of the fields is CDR3 protein, CDR3 DNA, J gene, V gene, D gene, clone size. The D gene is left open where the match is weak. Where a row states a size, it is once, few, many or the class of an expanded clone; other rows omit it.

CDR3aa: CSAIRGTGDGYTF
CDR3nt: TGCAGTGCGATAAGAGGGACAGGGGATGGCTACACCTTC
j_gene: TRBJ1-2
v_gene: TRBV20-1
d_gene: TRBD1
abundance: NA

CDR3aa: CASSFQETQYF
CDR3nt: TGTGCCAGCAGTTTTCAAGAGACCCAGTACTTC
j_gene: TRBJ2-5
v_gene: TRBV27
d_gene: NA
abundance: few

CDR3aa: CSARKGLRDQPQHF
CDR3nt: TGCAGTGCTAGAAAAGGCCTCCGGGATCAGCCCCAGCATTTT
j_gene: TRBJ1-5
v_gene: TRBV20-1
d_gene: NA
abundance: NA

CDR3aa: CSAIQGNTEAFF
CDR3nt: TGCAGTGCTATACAGGGAAACACTGAAGCTTTCTTT
j_gene: TRBJ1-1
v_gene: TRBV20-1
d_gene: NA
abundance: NA

CDR3aa: CASSQVAGDEQYF
CDR3nt: TGCGCCAGCAGCCAAGTAGCGGGAGACGAGCAGTACTTC
j_gene: TRBJ2-7
v_gene: TRBV4-3
d_gene: TRBD2
abundance: NA

CDR3aa: CASSNREAFF
CDR3nt: TGTGCCAGCAGCAACAGAGAAGCTTTCTTT
j_gene: TRBJ1-1
v_gene: TRBV21-1
d_gene: NA
abundance: NA

CDR3aa: CASSPDRGGSYEQYF
CDR3nt: TGTGCCAGCAGCCCCGACCGGGGGGGTAGCTACGAGCAGTACTTC
j_gene: TRBJ2-7
v_gene: TRBV5-6
d_gene: TRBD2
abundance: NA

CDR3aa: CASSQRGLSAYEQYF
CDR3nt: TGTGCCAGCAGCCAACGGGGCCTGTCAGCCTACGAGCAGTACTTC
j_gene: TRBJ2-7
v_gene: TRBV3-1
d_gene: NA
abundance: NA

CDR3aa: CASSSGLAGGLDTQYF
CDR3nt: TGTGCCAGCAGTTCGGGACTAGCGGGAGGTTTAGATACGCAGTATTTT
j_gene: TRBJ2-3
v_gene: TRBV27
d_gene: TRBD2
abundance: NA

CDR3aa: CASSPQDPWLANSYNEQFF
CDR3nt: TGTGCCAGCAGTCCCCAGGACCCCTGGCTAGCGAACTCCTACAATGAGCAGTTCTTC
j_gene: TRBJ2-1
v_gene: TRBV6-1
d_gene: NA
abundance: NA

CDR3aa: CSAPCPQVSGANVLTF
CDR3nt: TGCAGTGCTCCCTGCCCACAGGTTTCTGGGGCCAACGTCCTGACTTTC
j_gene: TRBJ2-6
v_gene: TRBV20-1
d_gene: NA
abundance: NA

CDR3aa: CASSQDSGRGYEQYF
CDR3nt: TGCGCCAGCAGCCAAGATAGTGGGAGGGGCTACGAGCAGTACTTC
j_gene: TRBJ2-7
v_gene: TRBV4-3
d_gene: TRBD2
abundance: NA

CDR3aa: CASSPRSLITDTQYF
CDR3nt: TGTGCCAGCAGCCCCCGGTCTCTCATCACAGATACGCAGTATTTT
j_gene: TRBJ2-3
v_gene: TRBV7-2
d_gene: NA
abundance: few

CDR3aa: CASSLGRMNTGELFF
CDR3nt: TGTGCCAGCAGCTTAGGGCGGATGAACACCGGGGAGCTGTTTTTT
j_gene: TRBJ2-2
v_gene: TRBV13
d_gene: NA
abundance: NA

CDR3aa: CASSLVAGRDYGYTF
CDR3nt: TGTGCCAGCAGCTTAGTTGCTGGCAGGGACTATGGCTACACCTTC
j_gene: TRBJ1-2
v_gene: TRBV7-9
d_gene: NA
abundance: NA

CDR3aa: CASSTLNEQFF
CDR3nt: TGTGCCAGCAGTACCCTAAATGAGCAGTTCTTC
j_gene: TRBJ2-1
v_gene: TRBV27
d_gene: NA
abundance: NA

CDR3aa: CASSLEREGGYTF
CDR3nt: TGTGCCAGCAGCTTAGAGAGGGAGGGTGGCTACACCTTC
j_gene: TRBJ1-2
v_gene: TRBV7-2
d_gene: NA
abundance: NA

CDR3aa: CASQSRSYGYTF
CDR3nt: TGTGCCAGTCAGTCTCGGAGCTATGGCTACACCTTC
j_gene: TRBJ1-2
v_gene: TRBV19
d_gene: NA
abundance: NA

CDR3aa: CASSSLRPDSNQPQHF
CDR3nt: TGTGCCAGTAGTAGCTTGCGGCCAGATAGCAATCAGCCCCAGCATTTT
j_gene: TRBJ1-5
v_gene: TRBV19
d_gene: NA
abundance: NA

CDR3aa: CASSLFTGGGTEAFF
CDR3nt: TGTGCCAGCAGTTTATTCACAGGGGGAGGCACTGAAGCTTTCTTT
j_gene: TRBJ1-1
v_gene: TRBV28
d_gene: TRBD1
abundance: NA

CDR3aa: CASSWDRDHEKLFF
CDR3nt: TGTGCCAGCAGCTGGGACAGGGACCATGAAAAACTGTTTTTT
j_gene: TRBJ1-4
v_gene: TRBV6-1
d_gene: TRBD1
abundance: NA

CDR3aa: CSASGRETNYGYTF
CDR3nt: TGCAGTGCTTCCGGACGGGAAACTAACTATGGCTACACCTTC
j_gene: TRBJ1-2
v_gene: TRBV20-1
d_gene: NA
abundance: NA

CDR3aa: CSAREQGNTEAFF
CDR3nt: TGCAGTGCTAGGGAACAGGGGAACACTGAAGCTTTCTTT
j_gene: TRBJ1-1
v_gene: TRBV20-1
d_gene: NA
abundance: NA

CDR3aa: CASSAWGEGSTEAFF
CDR3nt: TGTGCCAGCAGTGCCTGGGGGGAGGGTAGCACTGAAGCTTTCTTT
j_gene: TRBJ1-1
v_gene: TRBV6-1
d_gene: NA
abundance: once

CDR3aa: CASSQVFGQGSYEAFF
CDR3nt: TGCGCCAGCAGCCAAGTGTTTGGGCAGGGGTCTTATGAAGCTTTCTTT
j_gene: TRBJ1-1
v_gene: TRBV4-1
d_gene: NA
abundance: NA

CDR3aa: CASSSSQGQGYGYTF
CDR3nt: TGTGCCAGCAGCTCCTCCCAGGGACAGGGTTACGGCTACACCTTC
j_gene: TRBJ1-2
v_gene: TRBV7-9
d_gene: TRBD1
abundance: NA

CDR3aa: CASRGDRVNQPQHF
CDR3nt: TGTGCCAGCAGGGGGGACAGGGTAAATCAGCCCCAGCATTTT
j_gene: TRBJ1-5
v_gene: TRBV28
d_gene: TRBD1
abundance: once

CDR3aa: CSALLAGGYNEQFF
CDR3nt: TGCAGTGCTCTACTAGCGGGGGGCTACAATGAGCAGTTCTTC
j_gene: TRBJ2-1
v_gene: TRBV20-1
d_gene: TRBD2
abundance: once

CDR3aa: CASSVGFPEVSQETQYF
CDR3nt: TGTGCCAGCAGCGTAGGGTTCCCGGAGGTGAGCCAAGAGACCCAGTACTTC
j_gene: TRBJ2-5
v_gene: TRBV9
d_gene: NA
abundance: NA

CDR3aa: CASSQGGSGFYNEQFF
CDR3nt: TGCGCCAGCAGCCAGGGGGGTAGCGGATTCTACAATGAGCAGTTCTTC
j_gene: TRBJ2-1
v_gene: TRBV4-3
d_gene: NA
abundance: NA

CDR3aa: CASSLRGGNPEAFF
CDR3nt: TGTGCCAGCAGCTTAAGGGGGGGTAACCCTGAAGCTTTCTTT
j_gene: TRBJ1-1
v_gene: TRBV13
d_gene: NA
abundance: NA

CDR3aa: CAWSGNEQYF
CDR3nt: TGTGCCTGGAGTGGTAACGAGCAGTACTTC
j_gene: TRBJ2-7
v_gene: TRBV30
d_gene: NA
abundance: NA

CDR3aa: CASSTTGRYEQYF
CDR3nt: TGTGCCAGTAGTACCACCGGACGGTACGAGCAGTACTTC
j_gene: TRBJ2-7
v_gene: TRBV19
d_gene: NA
abundance: NA

CDR3aa: CASSIEPSGATYEQYF
CDR3nt: TGCGCCAGCAGCATCGAGCCTAGCGGAGCCACCTACGAGCAGTACTTC
j_gene: TRBJ2-7
v_gene: TRBV5-1
d_gene: TRBD2
abundance: NA

CDR3aa: CASSKAGSRRGNQPQHF
CDR3nt: TGTGCCAGCAGCAAAGCTGGCTCCCGGAGGGGCAATCAGCCCCAGCATTTT
j_gene: TRBJ1-5
v_gene: TRBV21-1
d_gene: NA
abundance: NA

CDR3aa: CSVRDIGGYGYTF
CDR3nt: TGCAGCGTCCGGGACATTGGGGGTTATGGCTACACCTTC
j_gene: TRBJ1-2
v_gene: TRBV29-1
d_gene: NA
abundance: NA

CDR3aa: CSARVEGLAYYNEQFF
CDR3nt: TGCAGTGCTAGAGTGGAGGGACTGGCATATTACAATGAGCAGTTCTTC
j_gene: TRBJ2-1
v_gene: TRBV20-1
d_gene: NA
abundance: NA

CDR3aa: CATAGRRNEQFF
CDR3nt: TGTGCCACCGCAGGTCGTCGTAATGAGCAGTTCTTC
j_gene: TRBJ2-1
v_gene: TRBV24-1
d_gene: NA
abundance: NA

CDR3aa: CASRVQKLSYEQYF
CDR3nt: TGTGCCAGCAGGGTGCAAAAATTGTCCTACGAGCAGTACTTC
j_gene: TRBJ2-7
v_gene: TRBV6-5
d_gene: NA
abundance: NA

CDR3aa: CASSPFGLAGGHQRDTQYF
CDR3nt: TGTGCCAGCTCACCATTCGGTCTAGCGGGAGGCCACCAGAGGGATACGCAGTATTTT
j_gene: TRBJ2-3
v_gene: TRBV18
d_gene: TRBD2
abundance: NA

CDR3aa: CASSEGRRGDTGELFF
CDR3nt: TGTGCCAGCAGTGAAGGTCGGAGGGGGGACACCGGGGAGCTGTTTTTT
j_gene: TRBJ2-2
v_gene: TRBV2
d_gene: NA
abundance: NA

CDR3aa: CASSPGTSYNEQFF
CDR3nt: TGTGCCAGCAGCCCAGGGACCTCCTACAATGAGCAGTTCTTC
j_gene: TRBJ2-1
v_gene: TRBV5-5
d_gene: NA
abundance: NA

CDR3aa: CASTPTRGGQETQYF
CDR3nt: TGTGCCAGCACTCCGACCCGGGGAGGCCAAGAGACCCAGTACTTC
j_gene: TRBJ2-5
v_gene: TRBV12-3/TRBV12-4
d_gene: NA
abundance: NA

CDR3aa: CASSVDPGDPATNEKLFF
CDR3nt: TGTGCCAGCAGTGTGGACCCAGGGGACCCTGCAACTAATGAAAAACTGTTTTTT
j_gene: TRBJ1-4
v_gene: TRBV2
d_gene: NA
abundance: NA

CDR3aa: CASSFSLRGIKKTASTDTQYF
CDR3nt: TGTGCCAGCAGTTTCTCTCTCCGTGGCATTAAGAAAACCGCTAGCACAGATACGCAGTATTTT
j_gene: TRBJ2-3
v_gene: TRBV12-3/TRBV12-4
d_gene: NA
abundance: NA

CDR3aa: CSARDPAGASTDTQYF
CDR3nt: TGCAGTGCTAGAGATCCGGCGGGGGCTAGCACAGATACGCAGTATTTT
j_gene: TRBJ2-3
v_gene: TRBV20-1
d_gene: NA
abundance: NA

CDR3aa: CASSSTGTIYEQYF
CDR3nt: TGTGCCAGCAGTTCCACCGGGACAATTTACGAGCAGTACTTC
j_gene: TRBJ2-7
v_gene: TRBV6-6
d_gene: NA
abundance: NA

CDR3aa: CASSPSGVSTDTQYF
CDR3nt: TGTGCCAGCTCACCATCGGGCGTCAGCACAGATACGCAGTATTTT
j_gene: TRBJ2-3
v_gene: TRBV18
d_gene: NA
abundance: NA

CDR3aa: CASSFSRGGVEQFF
CDR3nt: TGTGCCAGCAGCTTTAGTAGGGGGGGTGTTGAGCAGTTCTTC
j_gene: TRBJ2-1
v_gene: TRBV7-6
d_gene: NA
abundance: NA

CDR3aa: CASSLSQGVYEQYF
CDR3nt: TGTGCCAGCAGTTTATCGCAGGGAGTCTACGAGCAGTACTTC
j_gene: TRBJ2-7
v_gene: TRBV27
d_gene: NA
abundance: NA

CDR3aa: CASSYSGQTYEQYF
CDR3nt: TGTGCCAGCAGTTACTCCGGACAGACCTACGAGCAGTACTTC
j_gene: TRBJ2-7
v_gene: TRBV6-2/TRBV6-3
d_gene: NA
abundance: NA

CDR3aa: CASSSERDRGRRGYTF
CDR3nt: TGTGCCAGCAGTTCCGAGAGGGACAGGGGGCGAAGAGGCTACACCTTC
j_gene: TRBJ1-2
v_gene: TRBV27
d_gene: TRBD1
abundance: NA

CDR3aa: CSARVLRGAGINNEQFF
CDR3nt: TGCAGTGCTAGAGTTCTAAGAGGAGCGGGAATCAACAATGAGCAGTTCTTC
j_gene: TRBJ2-1
v_gene: TRBV20-1
d_gene: TRBD2
abundance: NA

CDR3aa: CASRDRVIEQYF
CDR3nt: TGTGCCAGCAGGGACAGGGTCATAGAGCAGTACTTC
j_gene: TRBJ2-7
v_gene: TRBV6-1
d_gene: TRBD1
abundance: NA

CDR3aa: CSARVSFGSTPASIQYF
CDR3nt: TGCAGTGCTAGAGTCAGTTTTGGGTCGACCCCGGCGAGCATTCAGTACTTC
j_gene: TRBJ2-4
v_gene: TRBV20-1
d_gene: NA
abundance: NA

CDR3aa: CSARDGDRSWGDQPQHF
CDR3nt: TGCAGTGCTAGAGATGGGGACAGGTCATGGGGCGATCAGCCCCAGCATTTT
j_gene: TRBJ1-5
v_gene: TRBV20-1
d_gene: TRBD1
abundance: NA

CDR3aa: CASSSNRLYTGELFF
CDR3nt: TGTGCCAGCAGTTCCAATCGACTGTATACCGGGGAGCTGTTTTTT
j_gene: TRBJ2-2
v_gene: TRBV27
d_gene: NA
abundance: NA

CDR3aa: CASSDGQANEKLFF
CDR3nt: TGTGCCAGCAGTGACGGACAGGCAAATGAAAAACTGTTTTTT
j_gene: TRBJ1-4
v_gene: TRBV2
d_gene: TRBD1
abundance: NA

CDR3aa: CASSFNPGMNTEAFF
CDR3nt: TGTGCCAGCAGTTTTAACCCGGGCATGAACACTGAAGCTTTCTTT
j_gene: TRBJ1-1
v_gene: TRBV27
d_gene: NA
abundance: NA